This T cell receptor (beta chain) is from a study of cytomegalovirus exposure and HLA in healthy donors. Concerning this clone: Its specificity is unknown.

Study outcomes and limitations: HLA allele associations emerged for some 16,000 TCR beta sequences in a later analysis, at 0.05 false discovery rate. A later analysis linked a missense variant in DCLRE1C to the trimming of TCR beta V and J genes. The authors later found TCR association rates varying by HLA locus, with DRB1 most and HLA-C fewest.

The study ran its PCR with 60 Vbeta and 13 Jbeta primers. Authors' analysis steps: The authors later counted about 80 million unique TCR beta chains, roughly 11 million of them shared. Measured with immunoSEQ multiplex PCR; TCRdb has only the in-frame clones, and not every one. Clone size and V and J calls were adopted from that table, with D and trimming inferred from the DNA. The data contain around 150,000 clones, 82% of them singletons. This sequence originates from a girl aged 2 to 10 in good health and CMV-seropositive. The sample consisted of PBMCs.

For the CDR3, the DNA is TGTGCCAGCAGCTTAACGGGGGGACAGGGTTCGAGAGAGCAGTACTTC. Translated: CASSLTGGQGSREQYF. The chain combines TRBV7-9 with TRBJ2-7; 9 bases are shared with TRBD1. The CDR3 is made up of 16 amino acids. CDR1 and CDR2 from the germline V gene are SEHNR and FQNEAQ (reference sequence). Trimming at V came to 2 bases and at J to 7 bases, leaving 12 bases not matched to a gene. Combining the CDR3 with reference TRBV7-9 and TRBJ2-7 gives the whole variable domain DTGVSQNPRHKITKRGQNVTFRCDPISEHNRLYWYRQTLGQGPEFLTYFQNEAQLEKSRLLSDRFSAERPKGSFSTLEIQRTEQGDSAMYLCASSLTGGQGSREQYFGPGTRLTVT.